Given below is one T cell receptor (beta chain) in context. The antigen is not known. CDR1 KGHSH and CDR2 LQKENI come from the germline V gene. The CDR3 has 15 amino acids. J lost 4 bases, V lost 5 bases, and 9 bases had no gene match. The sample originates from a study of T cell responses to AZD1222 COVID-19 vaccine. Profiling relied on immunoSEQ multiplex PCR, and the TCRdb table lists in-frame clones only, not all of them. The table shows about 73,000 clones, with 75% to 90% occurring only once. Study-wide findings and caveats: The donor group comprised mostly white British people and more females; the analysis possibly underestimated clonal diversity. Within unmutated variant regions lay the reported targets of nearly half of spike-specific TCRs. Repertoire sampling occurred only after the peak T cell response.

Second doses that came at about 4 or about 12 weeks were put together. The TCR was taken from an adult who received the AZD1222 COVID-19 vaccine. This specimen was peripheral blood, taken 28 days after the second AZD1222 dose. This chain connects TRBV18 to TRBJ1-2; TRBD1 matches at 8 bases. As DNA, the CDR3 is TGTGCCAGCTCAGACCGACAGGGGACTCTCTATGGCTACACCTTC. Amino acid sequence: CASSDRQGTLYGYTF.